Listed below are T cell receptor beta chains from one sample, sequenced in a study of regulatory T cells in long-lasting Graves disease. TCRdb fed the multiplex PCR reads into MiXCR, producing one record per CDR3 protein. The table includes almost 350,000 distinct CDR3 sequences, roughly a fifth detected once. Sequenced material: peripheral blood mononuclear cells (PBMCs), taken when the disease was refractory, from a patient treated with antithyroid drugs. The source of these receptors is a female donor with Graves disease. Both conserved end residues are part of each CDR3.

v_gene	j_gene	CDR3aa
TRBV6-1	TRBJ1-6	CASSPRADRAPLHF
TRBV19	TRBJ1-1	CASSMKQADGRETEAFF
TRBV20-1	TRBJ2-7	CSAKTGAGYEQYF
TRBV3-1	TRBJ2-5	CASSPGPNGRETQYF
TRBV10-2	TRBJ2-7	CASSGAGQGYEQYF
TRBV29-1	TRBJ1-2	CSVGGQRGYGYTF
TRBV13	TRBJ2-7	CASSLYRDLDEQYF
TRBV3-1	TRBJ1-5	CASSQDPFTGHNQPQHF
TRBV6-4	TRBJ1-2	CASSYEAEYGYTF
TRBV18	TRBJ2-3	CASSPPLAGGTDTQYF
TRBV7-3	TRBJ1-2	CASSLTGDRGYGYTF
TRBV29-1	TRBJ1-1	CSVEGGYTTEAFF
TRBV6-2/TRBV6-3	TRBJ1-5	CASKRGPSNQPQHF
TRBV28	TRBJ1-1	CASSSTSGQGWRGTEAFF
TRBV28	TRBJ2-2	CASNSSNTGELFF
TRBV2	TRBJ1-2	CASSEGQGVDGYTF
TRBV11-2	TRBJ2-7	CASSLMSGDEQYF
TRBV3-1	TRBJ1-2	CASSQDGGRVGYTF
TRBV19	TRBJ1-2	CASTRDRGSYGYTF
TRBV2	TRBJ2-7	CASSGVVRDRGQYF
TRBV6-1	TRBJ2-7	CASRSTTGYEQYF